What follows is one T cell receptor beta chain and its context. As the template, RNA transcripts were used to amplify TCR beta CDR3 regions. First-round RT-PCR used HTBI primers; second-round multiplex PCR followed. TCRdb processed the multiplex PCR reads anew with MiXCR; each CDR3 protein has one entry. The repertoire holds about 660,000 distinct CDR3 sequences, with about 41% as singletons. The sample is drawn from a study of Graves' ophthalmopathy and Graves' hyperthyroidism. PBMCs were obtained from roughly 9.4 ml of fresh peripheral blood. The V end lost 3 bases, the J end lost 1 base, and 9 bases lay between the germline ends. The CDR3 contains 14 residues. The germline V gene encodes CDR1 SGHTA and CDR2 FQGNSA.

This chain uses TRBV7-2 with TRBJ1-2, with a possible D match to TRBD1 (5 bases). The receptor was derived from an adult man with Graves' ophthalmopathy. Material: peripheral blood. In nucleotides, the CDR3 is TGTGCCAGCAGCTTGGGGCACCTTAACTATGGCTACACCTTC. It specifies CASSLGHLNYGYTF.